The next 5 T cell receptor beta chains were all read from a single sample in a study of CD8+CD57+ T cells in acquired aplastic anemia. Profiling of TCR beta VDJ combinations and CDR3 sequences used genomic DNA as template. TCRdb analysed the reads with MiXCR anew, one entry per CDR3 protein. The sample consists of some 410,000 distinct CDR3 sequences, about two thirds of them appearing once. Sequenced: sorted CD4+, CD8+, or CD8+CD57+ T cells (not recorded which) from PBMCs. These receptors were obtained from a human donor in good health, serving as a control.

This clonotype occurred once. The chain couples TRBV6-5 to TRBJ2-1, with D perhaps matching TRBD2 (5 bases). Germline CDR1 MNHEY, CDR2 SVGAGI. CDR3 length: 15 residues. Trimming stripped 0 bases from V and 0 bases from J, with 6 bases between. This CDR3 reads CASSYSTSSYNEQFF. CDR3 bases: TGTGCCAGCAGTTACTCCACTAGCTCCTACAATGAGCAGTTCTTC.

This clonotype was picked up a small number of times. Possible read error: a much larger clone is one base away. CDR3 nucleotides: TGTGCCAGCAGTTACCCGTCGCCTAGAAGCTACACCTTC. Its translation is CASSYPSPRSYTF. This chain joins TRBV19 and TRBJ1-2, with D unclear. Germline CDR1 and CDR2: LNHDA and SQIVND (reference sequence). V was clipped by 9 bases and J by 9 bases, with 20 bases between them. The CDR3 contains 13 residues.

A word on this clonotype: The junction shows a germline mismatch at one end, possibly a read error. V is TRBV29-1 and J is TRBJ2-5, with TRBD1 matching over 8 bases. The J call is in doubt because the DNA end fits TRBJ2-7 better. This CDR3 spans 13 amino acids. From germline, CDR1 is SQVTM and CDR2 ANQGSEA. This CDR3 is CSVGDRGSNEQYF. CDR3 nucleotide sequence: TGCAGCGTTGGCGACAGGGGCTCCAACGAGCAGTACTTC.

This clonotype occurred a few times. A clone one base away is much larger, so this may be a read error. The chain recombines TRBV10-3 with TRBJ1-5; no reliable D call. Germline V CDR1 and CDR2: ENHRY, SYGVKD. This CDR3 region has 14 residues. The DNA of the CDR3 is TGTGCCAGCAGTGCGGGGATTCTCAATCAGCCCCGGCATTTT. It translates to CASSAGILNQPRHF.

This clonotype was counted at least ten times. V and J are TRBV29-1 and TRBJ2-1, with no clear D. CDR1 and CDR2 from the germline V gene are SQVTM and ANQGSEA. This CDR3 spans 14 amino acids. The V end was cut by 3 bases, the J end by 1 base, with 10 bases between. The CDR3 is CSVDPIVSYNEQFF. The CDR3 DNA reads TGCAGCGTTGACCCCATCGTATCCTACAATGAGCAGTTCTTC.